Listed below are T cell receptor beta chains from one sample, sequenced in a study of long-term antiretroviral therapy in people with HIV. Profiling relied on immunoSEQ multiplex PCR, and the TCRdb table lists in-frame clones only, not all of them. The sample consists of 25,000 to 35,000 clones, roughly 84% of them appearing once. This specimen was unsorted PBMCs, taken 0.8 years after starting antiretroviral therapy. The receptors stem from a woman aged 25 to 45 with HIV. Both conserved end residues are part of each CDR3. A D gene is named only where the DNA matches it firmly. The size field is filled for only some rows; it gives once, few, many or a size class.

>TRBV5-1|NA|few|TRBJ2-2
TGCGCCAGCAGCACGGGGGATTTCTTGAAGACCGGGGAGCTGTTTTTT
CASSTGDFLKTGELFF
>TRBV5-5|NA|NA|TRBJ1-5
TGTGCCAGCAGCTTGGACCCGGGCCGAAGCAATCAGCCCCAGCATTTT
CASSLDPGRSNQPQHF
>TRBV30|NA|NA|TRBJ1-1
TGTGCCTGGAGACCTCCTACCGCCTCTACTGAAGCTTTCTTT
CAWRPPTASTEAFF
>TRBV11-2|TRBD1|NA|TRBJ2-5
TGTGCCAGCAGCTTAGGGGACAGGGAATGGGAGACCCAGTACTTC
CASSLGDREWETQYF
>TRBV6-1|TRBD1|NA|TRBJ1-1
TGTGCCAGCAGACCGACAGGGAGGGACACTGAAGCTTTCTTT
CASRPTGRDTEAFF
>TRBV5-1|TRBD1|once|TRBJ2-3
TGCGCCAGCAGCTTGGAGGGGGCTATACACAGGGATACGCAGTATTTT
CASSLEGAIHRDTQYF
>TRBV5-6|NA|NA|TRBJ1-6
TGTGCCAGCATCCGGGAGTCTGGGGAGGGTAATTCACCCCTCCACTTT
CASIRESGEGNSPLHF
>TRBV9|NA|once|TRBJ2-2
TGTGCCAGCAGCCCCCCCCTGAGAACCGGGGAGCTGTTTTTT
CASSPPLRTGELFF
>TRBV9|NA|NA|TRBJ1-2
TGTGCCACCGGCAGCATGACGGGTGGCTACACCTTC
CATGSMTGGYTF
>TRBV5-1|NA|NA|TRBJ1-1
TGCGCCAGCAATTCCGGGACTGGGAACACTGAAGCTTTCTTT
CASNSGTGNTEAFF